Sequencing of this TCR beta chain was carried out in a study of T cell clonality in common variable immunodeficiency. Profiling relied on immunoSEQ multiplex PCR, and the TCRdb table lists in-frame clones only, not all of them. The record shows roughly 32,000 clones for this sample, with no singletons present. The sample holds many counts of this clone. Its matching antigen is unknown. The CDR3 end lies 3 residues beyond the end of the read and is filled in from the germline J gene. This CDR3 contains 14 residues. Germline assignment: CDR1 DFQATT and CDR2 SNEGSKA (reference sequence). Whole-study findings and limits: Common variable immunodeficiency TCR beta sequences reportedly had fewer deletions and N-nucleotide insertions.

The chain joins TRBV20-1 to TRBJ2-1, with D possibly TRBD1 on 6 matching bases. Sequenced material: peripheral blood mononuclear cells. This receptor was taken from a person aged 18 to 70 in good health. The covered CDR3 bases are TGCAGCCCTATCACAGGGAGCTCCTACAATGAG. It encodes CSPITGSSYNE. The CDR3, in full, reads CSPITGSSYNEQFF.